This TCR beta chain comes out of a study of blood T cells in healthy people across ages. Broader study findings: The unknown donor CMV status may have confounded expanded clonotype changes.

Notes on this clonotype: Antigen specificity is unknown.

The authors drew around 11 milliliters of peripheral blood from each donor. Isolation yielded PBMCs, at least 6 million per sample, in every case. Then a second PCR, running roughly 6 to 12 cycles, was carried out with a sample-barcoded 5' primer and a J-beta primer mix. From the 5' RACE reads, TCRdb called clonotypes with MiXCR, one entry per CDR3 protein. Of hundreds of thousands of distinct CDR3 sequences in the sample, roughly 25% were seen once. With V trimmed by 2 bases and J by 3 bases, 6 bases remained unmatched. The CDR3 extends over 15 amino acids. The germline CDR1 and CDR2 sequences are DFQATT and SNEGSKA (reference sequence). These records were also assigned to another study, of T cells of mothers and their children. This second study says: The donors comprised roughly 6 children and their three healthy Caucasian mothers.

What was sequenced was blood. The gene calls are TRBV20-1 and TRBJ2-5; 10 positions match TRBD2. The TCR comes from a boy aged 5 to 17 in good health. The CDR3 reads CSARSSGGAEETQYF. CDR3 DNA: TGCAGTGCTAGATCCAGCGGGGGGGCCGAAGAGACCCAGTACTTC.